Sequencing of this T cell receptor beta chain was carried out in a study of CD4 T cells in relation to SARS-CoV-2 and coronaviruses. Trimming pared 5 bases from V and 5 bases from J, leaving 16 bases between. Per the germline V gene, CDR1 is LNHDA and CDR2 is SQIVND (reference sequence). This CDR3 is 15 amino acids long. Using immunoSEQ multiplex PCR, the repertoire was profiled, and TCRdb retains in-frame clones only, with some absent. The sample records 25,000 to 30,000 clones, roughly 76% being singletons. Before the COVID-19 pandemic, during about 2011-2019, CD4+ T cells were taken from unexposed donors. The cells were cultured for around ten days before CD4+ T cells were isolated. To note about this clone: The antigen remains unidentified.

This receptor was obtained from a human donor in good health. Sequenced: CD4+ T cells from PBMCs, cultured in vitro. V usage is TRBV19 and J usage is TRBJ1-5; D call uncertain. CDR3 sequence reads: CASSPAGERYQPQHF. CDR3 nucleotides: TGTGCCAGTAGTCCCGCGGGCGAGCGATATCAGCCCCAGCATTTT.